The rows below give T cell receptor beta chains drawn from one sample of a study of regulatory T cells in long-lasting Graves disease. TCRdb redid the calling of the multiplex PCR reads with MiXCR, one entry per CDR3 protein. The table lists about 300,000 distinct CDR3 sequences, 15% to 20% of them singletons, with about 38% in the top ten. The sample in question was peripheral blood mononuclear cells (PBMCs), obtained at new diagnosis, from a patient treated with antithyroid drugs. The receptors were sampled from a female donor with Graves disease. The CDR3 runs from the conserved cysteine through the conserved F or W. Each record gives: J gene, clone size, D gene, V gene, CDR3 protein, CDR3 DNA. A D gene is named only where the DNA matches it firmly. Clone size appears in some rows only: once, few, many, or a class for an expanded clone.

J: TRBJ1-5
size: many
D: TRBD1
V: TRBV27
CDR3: CASSPYDRAEPQHF
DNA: TGTGCCAGCAGTCCATACGACAGGGCTGAGCCCCAGCATTTT

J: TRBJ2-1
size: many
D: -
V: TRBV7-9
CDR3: CASSGGGGPGHEQFF
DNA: TGTGCCAGCAGCGGAGGAGGGGGCCCCGGCCATGAGCAGTTCTTC

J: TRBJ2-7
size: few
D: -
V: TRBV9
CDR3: CASSSQTGGPSGHEQYF
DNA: TGTGCCAGCAGCTCACAAACTGGGGGACCCTCGGGCCACGAGCAGTACTTC

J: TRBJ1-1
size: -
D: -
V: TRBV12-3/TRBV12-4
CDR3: CASSLGSWADPFF
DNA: TGTGCCAGCAGTTTAGGATCTTGGGCAGATCCTTTCTTT

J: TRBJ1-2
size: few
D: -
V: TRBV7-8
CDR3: CTSSRKEDRRTNYGYTF
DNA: TGTACCAGCAGCCGAAAAGAAGACAGGAGGACTAACTATGGCTACACCTTC

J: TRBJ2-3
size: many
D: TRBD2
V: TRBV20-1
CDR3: CSTQQRGPTDTQYF
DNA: TGCAGTACTCAGCAGCGGGGTCCTACAGATACGCAGTATTTT

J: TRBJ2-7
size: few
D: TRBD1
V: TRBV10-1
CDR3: CASTSTGGSYEQYF
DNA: TGCGCCAGCACCTCGACAGGGGGGTCCTACGAGCAGTACTTC

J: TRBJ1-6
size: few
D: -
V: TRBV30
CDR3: CAWSGRGRRDSPLHF
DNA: TGTGCCTGGAGTGGTCGGGGGCGCCGGGATTCACCCCTCCACTTT

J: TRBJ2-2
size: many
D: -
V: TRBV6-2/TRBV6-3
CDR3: CASSSQGTTGELFF
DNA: TGTGCCAGCAGTTCCCAGGGGACCACCGGGGAGCTGTTTTTT

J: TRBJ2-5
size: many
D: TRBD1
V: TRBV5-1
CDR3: CASSLEDRGGETQYF
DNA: TGCGCCAGCAGCTTGGAGGACAGGGGGGGAGAGACCCAGTACTTC

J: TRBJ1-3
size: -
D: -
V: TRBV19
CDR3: CASSTPSPGGWRDTIYF
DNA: TGTGCCAGTAGTACCCCATCACCAGGCGGGTGGAGAGACACCATATATTTT

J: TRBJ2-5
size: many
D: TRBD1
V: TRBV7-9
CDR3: CASSWMTGGAETQYF
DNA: TGTGCCAGCAGTTGGATGACAGGGGGCGCTGAGACCCAGTACTTC

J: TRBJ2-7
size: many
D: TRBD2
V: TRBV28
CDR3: CASRASSGGNYEQYF
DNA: TGTGCCAGCAGGGCCTCTAGCGGGGGGAACTACGAGCAGTACTTC

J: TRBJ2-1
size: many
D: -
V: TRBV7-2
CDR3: CASSLDKADSYNEQFF
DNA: TGTGCCAGCAGCTTAGATAAGGCGGACTCCTACAATGAGCAGTTCTTC

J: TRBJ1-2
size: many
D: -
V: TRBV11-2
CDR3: CASSLGHGYTF
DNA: TGTGCCAGCAGCTTAGGTCATGGCTACACCTTC

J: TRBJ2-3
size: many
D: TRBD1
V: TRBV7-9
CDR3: CASRRRGFNSTDTQYF
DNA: TGTGCCAGCAGACGCAGGGGGTTCAACAGCACAGATACGCAGTATTTT

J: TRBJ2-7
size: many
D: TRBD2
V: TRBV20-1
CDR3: CSASSSGLAGAGEQYF
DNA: TGCAGTGCTAGCTCCTCGGGCCTAGCGGGAGCTGGTGAGCAGTACTTC

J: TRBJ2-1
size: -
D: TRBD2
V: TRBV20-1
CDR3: CSAVTSEGHNEQFF
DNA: TGCAGTGCCGTTACTAGCGAGGGACACAATGAGCAGTTCTTC

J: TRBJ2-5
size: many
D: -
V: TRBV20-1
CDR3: CSASQDWQETQYF
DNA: TGCAGTGCTAGTCAGGACTGGCAAGAGACCCAGTACTTC

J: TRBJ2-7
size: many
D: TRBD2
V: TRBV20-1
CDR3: CSAKTSGGSYEQYF
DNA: TGCAGTGCTAAAACTAGCGGGGGCTCCTACGAGCAGTACTTC

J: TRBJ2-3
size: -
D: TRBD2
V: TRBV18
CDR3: CASSPMYGGATDTQYF
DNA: TGTGCCAGCTCACCAATGTACGGGGGGGCCACAGATACGCAGTATTTT

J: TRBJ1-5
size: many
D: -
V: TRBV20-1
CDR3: CSAREAGLNQPQHF
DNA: TGCAGTGCTAGAGAGGCAGGGCTCAATCAGCCCCAGCATTTT

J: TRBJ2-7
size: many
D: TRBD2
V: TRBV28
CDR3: CASSPASGRVYEQYF
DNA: TGTGCCAGCAGTCCCGCTAGCGGTAGGGTTTACGAGCAGTACTTC

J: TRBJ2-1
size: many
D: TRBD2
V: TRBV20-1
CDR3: CSARDPFLSGIYNEQFF
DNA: TGCAGTGCTAGAGATCCCTTCCTTAGCGGGATCTACAATGAGCAGTTCTTC